This TCR beta chain was captured in a study of T cell repertoires in cytomegalovirus infection. Study context: Indications came from public TCR beta signatures; they pointed to CMV infection and to a matching HLA type. Study-level points and caveats: Accumulated public TCR beta family frequency recognized individuals carrying CMV together with the relevant HLA. HLA-C-restricted CMV-specific TCR beta clonotypes were dominant in the ex vivo response.

TCRdb re-called the reads through MiXCR, storing one row per CDR3 protein. The sample consists of 450,000 to 600,000 distinct CDR3 sequences, 11% of them appearing once. The CDR3 has 18 residues. CDR1 and CDR2 from the germline V gene are MDHEN and SYDVKM. The V end lost 5 bases, the J end lost 3 bases, and 23 bases lay between the germline ends. The sample holds many counts of this clonotype. Its antigen is unidentified. This chain connects TRBV28 to TRBJ1-5; perhaps TRBD1 as D (5 bases). The source is a human donor in good health (CMV status not recorded). Some clones in this sample may be carry-over from other donors' samples. The specimen was PBMCs. The CDR3 DNA sequence: TGTGCCAGCAGTCCTCGCGGGGGTTTCCCGAACGACAATCAGCCCCAGCATTTT. Its protein is CASSPRGGFPNDNQPQHF.